Below are 7 T cell receptor beta chains sequenced from a single sample in a study of PD-1 and CTLA-4 blockade in melanoma. Some clones are missing from TCRdb's copy, which holds only in-frame ones; the method was immunoSEQ multiplex PCR. The sample has 20,000 to 25,000 clones, around 88% seen once. This material consisted of CD8+ T cells from peripheral blood, taken before anti-PD-1 treatment. These receptors were obtained from a human donor with melanoma.

The table lists this clone with a few counts. The V and J genes are TRBV4-1 and TRBJ2-3, with no clear D. Germline lookup yields CDR1 MGHRA and CDR2 YSYEKL. Trimming shortened V by 0 bases and J by 3 bases, and 10 bases separated the two germline ends. This CDR3 region has 15 residues. CDR3 loop: CASSQEAARTDTQYF. CDR3 DNA: TGCGCCAGCAGCCAAGAGGCCGCACGTACAGATACGCAGTATTTT.

The CDR3 spells CASSQRTPEAFF. Written as DNA, the CDR3 is TGTGCCAGCAGCCAGCGGACACCTGAAGCTTTCTTT. The chain joins TRBV7-9 to TRBJ1-1, with a tentative D call TRBD1 (5 bases). The length of the CDR3 is 12 residues. Trimming left V 5 bases short and J 6 bases short, with 10 bases between. Germline assignment: CDR1 SEHNR and CDR2 FQNEAQ (reference sequence). The variable domain in full, completed from reference TRBV7-9 and TRBJ1-1, reads DTGVSQNPRHKITKRGQNVTFRCDPISEHNRLYWYRQTLGQGPEFLTYFQNEAQLEKSRLLSDRFSAERPKGSFSTLEIQRTEQGDSAMYLCASSQRTPEAFFGQGTRLTVV.

The V call is TRBV27, the J call TRBJ2-3, with TRBD2 identical over 12 bases. Germline trimming cut 5 bases from V and 2 bases from J; bases unmatched to any gene: 8. Germline CDR1 and CDR2: MNHEY and SMNVEV (reference sequence). CDR3 length: 17 amino acids. In DNA form, the CDR3 reads TGTGCCAGCAGTCCACAACTAGCGGGGGGAAACACAGATACGCAGTATTTT. As protein: CASSPQLAGGNTDTQYF.

V and J are TRBV4-1 and TRBJ2-1, with 7 bases matching TRBD1. The V gene's germline CDR1 is MGHRA and CDR2 YSYEKL. CDR3 length equals 17 residues. Trimming took 0 bases from V and 7 from J; bases not matched to a gene: 12. The CDR3, as DNA: TGCGCCAGCAGCCAAGAAACAGGGGCCCCTAACGGGAATGAGCAGTTCTTC. It is translated as CASSQETGAPNGNEQFF.

The chain uses TRBV10-2 and TRBJ2-2, with D uncertain. Germline loops: CDR1 WSHSY, CDR2 SAAADI. This CDR3 has 11 amino acids. V lost 2 bases, J lost 7 bases, and 2 bases lay in between. CDR3 in DNA: TGCGCCAGCAGTGAGGGCGGGGAGCTGTTTTTT. Translated: CASSEGGELFF.

The V gene is TRBV9, the J gene TRBJ2-5, with D unclear. There are 12 residues in the CDR3. V lost 5 bases and J 4 bases, leaving 9 bases between the germline ends. Germline V lookup: CDR1 SGDLS, CDR2 YYNGEE. The CDR3 loop reads CASRGMGETQYF. CDR3 sequence (DNA): TGTGCCAGCAGGGGAATGGGAGAGACCCAGTACTTC.

The V gene is TRBV5-4, the J gene TRBJ2-6; D is unresolved. V was clipped by 2 bases and J by 0 bases, with 0 bases between them. This CDR3 region has 13 residues. Germline V gene sequence: CDR1 SGHNT, CDR2 YYREEE (reference sequence). This CDR3 reads CASSFSGANVLTF. In DNA form, the CDR3 reads TGTGCCAGCAGCTTCTCTGGGGCCAACGTCCTGACTTTC. Supplemented by reference TRBV5-4 and TRBJ2-6, the full variable domain reads ETGVTQSPTHLIKTRGQQVTLRCSSQSGHNTVSWYQQALGQGPQFIFQYYREEENGRGNFPPRFSGLQFPNYSSELNVNALELDDSALYLCASSFSGANVLTFGAGSRLTVL.